The present T cell receptor (delta chain) was sequenced within a study of γδ T cells in repeated Plasmodium falciparum infection. Study as a whole: Age- and gender-matched Australian children served as comparison for malaria-exposed Malian children.

Gammadelta T cells were flow-sorted from PBMC into Vgamma9/Vdelta2+ and Vdelta2-negative populations for bulk analysis. TRG and TRD sequences were obtained from every sorted gammadelta sample. TCRdb re-processed the multiplex PCR reads via CATT. The sample carries around 89,000 delta-chain clones, almost 1.5% recorded once. With regard to this clone: Its antigen is still unknown. The protein TCRdb lists belongs to a much larger clone and differs from this DNA's translation at residue 5, which points to a read error; the protein shown is made from the DNA.

Overall study results and limits: Vdelta2-negative gammadelta repertoires appeared less diverse and less shared in Malian than Australian children.

This CDR3 comprises 15 residues. Trimming removed 3 bases from V and 7 bases from J, with 24 bases in between. The germline V gene has CDR1 TVYSNPD and CDR2 GDNSRS (reference sequence). The clonotype was recovered from a pool of human donors (malaria-infected and uninfected, not separated). The source material was gamma-delta T cells from blood. The J gene is TRDJ1, the V gene TRDV3; tentative D call: TRDD3 (6 bases). Written as DNA, the CDR3 is TGTGCCTTAGTTCCTCCCCCGGGGATTAGGGGTAAACTCATCTTT. Encoded protein: CALVPPPGIRGKLIF.